The source of this T cell receptor (beta chain) is a study of T cell changes during pregnancy in multiple sclerosis. The method was immunoSEQ multiplex PCR; TCRdb's version includes in-frame clones alone and lacks a portion of them. This sample has around 59,000 clones; around 90% occur once, and the top ten carry 0.7% to 0.8%. The germline gives CDR1 LGHNA, CDR2 YNFKEQ. Losses at the gene ends were 4 bases for V and 0 bases for J; bases not matched to a gene: 10. CDR3 length: 19 amino acids. The receptor's source is a female donor with multiple sclerosis, enrolled in a pregnancy study. The specimen was CD4+ T cells from peripheral blood mononuclear cells, collected in the first trimester of pregnancy. The V gene is TRBV4-2, the J gene TRBJ2-6; 9 bases match TRBD2. CDR3 nucleotides: TGTGCCAGCAGCCCCTCCCCCGGGCGGGGGGGCTCTGGGGCCAACGTCCTGACTTTC. Residues: CASSPSPGRGGSGANVLTF.